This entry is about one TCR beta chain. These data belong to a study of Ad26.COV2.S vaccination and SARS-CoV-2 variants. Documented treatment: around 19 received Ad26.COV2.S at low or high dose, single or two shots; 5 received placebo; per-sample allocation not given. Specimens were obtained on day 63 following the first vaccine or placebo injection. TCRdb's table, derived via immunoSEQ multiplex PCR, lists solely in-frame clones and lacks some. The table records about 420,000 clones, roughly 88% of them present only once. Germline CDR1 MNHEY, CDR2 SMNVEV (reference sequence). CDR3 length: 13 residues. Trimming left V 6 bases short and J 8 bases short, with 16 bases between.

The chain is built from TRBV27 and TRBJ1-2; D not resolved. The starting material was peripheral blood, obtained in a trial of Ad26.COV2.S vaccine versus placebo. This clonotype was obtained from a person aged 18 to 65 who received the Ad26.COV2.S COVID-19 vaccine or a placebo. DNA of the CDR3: TGTGCCAGCAGCCTGGGGAGGACGGGCGGCTACACCTTC. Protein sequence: CASSLGRTGGYTF.